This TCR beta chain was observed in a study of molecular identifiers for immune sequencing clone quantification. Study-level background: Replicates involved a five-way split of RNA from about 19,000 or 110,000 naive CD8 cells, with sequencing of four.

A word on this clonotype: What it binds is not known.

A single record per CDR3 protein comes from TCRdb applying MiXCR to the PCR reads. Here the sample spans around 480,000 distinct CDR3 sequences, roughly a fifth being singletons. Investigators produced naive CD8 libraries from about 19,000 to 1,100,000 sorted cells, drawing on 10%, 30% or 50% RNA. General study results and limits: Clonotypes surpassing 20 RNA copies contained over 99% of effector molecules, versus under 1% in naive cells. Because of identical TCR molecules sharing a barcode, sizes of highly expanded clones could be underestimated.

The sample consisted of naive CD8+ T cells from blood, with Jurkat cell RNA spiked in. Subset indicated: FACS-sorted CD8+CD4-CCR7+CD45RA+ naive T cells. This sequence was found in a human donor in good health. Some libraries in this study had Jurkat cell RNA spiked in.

CDR3 loop: CAWTWGGTYEQYF. CDR3 bases: TGTGCCTGGACCTGGGGAGGCACCTACGAGCAGTACTTC. The chain has TRBV30 and TRBJ2-7; tentative D call: TRBD2 (6 bases). Germline V CDR1 and CDR2: GTSNPN, SVGIG (reference sequence). This CDR3 is 13 amino acids long. Trimming removed 4 bases at V and 2 bases at J, with 12 bases between.